Given below is one TCR beta chain in context. This sample stems from a study of T cell responses to AZD1222 COVID-19 vaccine. The assay was immunoSEQ multiplex PCR, and TCRdb's table has in-frame clones only and misses some. The table includes 93,000 or so clones, 90% detected once. Germline V gene lookup returns CDR1 MNHNS and CDR2 SASEGT. V shed 4 bases and J shed 2 bases, with 17 bases lying between them. The CDR3 length is 16 residues. The starting material was peripheral blood, obtained on day 0 of AZD1222 vaccination. The source of this sequence is an adult in good health. V usage is TRBV6-1 and J usage is TRBJ1-2; D possibly corresponds to TRBD1 (5 bases). The CDR3 bases are TGTGCCAGCAGTGGAGGAGGGACGGCTCAAAACTATGGCTACACCTTC. It specifies CASSGGGTAQNYGYTF.